This T cell receptor beta chain was profiled in a study of blood T cell repertoires in COVID-19. About the study: Italy, Spain and the United States were the sources of the convalescent and acute COVID-19 samples. T cells, B-cell-depleted T cells, or PBMCs provided the cDNA or gDNA that served as material.

Original processing methods: By means of reference gene primer amplification, nucleated cell counts were estimated. Profiled with immunoSEQ multiplex PCR; TCRdb holds only in-frame clones, not every one. V and J calls and clone size follow that table, whereas D and trimming were derived from the DNA. Of 200,000 to 300,000 clones detected, 88% appear once; the ten largest clones hold approximately 4%. Germline V CDR1 and CDR2: SGHRS, YFSETQ. Germline trimming cut 0 bases from V and 3 bases from J; bases unmatched to any gene: 11. The CDR3 has 17 amino acids. The specimen sequenced was peripheral blood. The chain carries TRBV5-1 and TRBJ1-1, with 7 positions matching TRBD1. The receptor was derived from a man in his 60s who had recovered from COVID-19. CDR3 sequence: CASSLGQGPGKDTEAFF. CDR3 nucleotides: TGCGCCAGCAGCTTGGGACAGGGTCCAGGGAAGGACACTGAAGCTTTCTTT.